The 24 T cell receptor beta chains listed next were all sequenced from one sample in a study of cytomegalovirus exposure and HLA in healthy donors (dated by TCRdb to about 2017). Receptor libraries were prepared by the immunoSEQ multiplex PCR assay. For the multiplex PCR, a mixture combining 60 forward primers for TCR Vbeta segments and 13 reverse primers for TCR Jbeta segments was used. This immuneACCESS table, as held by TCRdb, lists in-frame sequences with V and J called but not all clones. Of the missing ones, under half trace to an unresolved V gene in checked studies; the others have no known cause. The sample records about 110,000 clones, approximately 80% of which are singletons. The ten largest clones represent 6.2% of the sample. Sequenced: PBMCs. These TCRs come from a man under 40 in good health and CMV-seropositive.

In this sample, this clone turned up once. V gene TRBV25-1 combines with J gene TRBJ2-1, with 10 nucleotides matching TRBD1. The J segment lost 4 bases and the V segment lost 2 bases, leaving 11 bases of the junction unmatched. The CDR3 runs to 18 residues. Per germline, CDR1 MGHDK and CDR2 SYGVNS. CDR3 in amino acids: CASSETYSGTGVYNEQFF. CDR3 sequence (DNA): TGTGCCAGCAGTGAAACCTATTCCGGGACAGGGGTTTACAATGAGCAGTTCTTC.

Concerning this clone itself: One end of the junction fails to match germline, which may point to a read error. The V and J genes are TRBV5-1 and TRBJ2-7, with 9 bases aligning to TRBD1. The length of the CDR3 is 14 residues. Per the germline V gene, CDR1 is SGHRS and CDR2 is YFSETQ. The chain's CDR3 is CASSLDRGEDEQYF. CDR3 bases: TGCGCCAGCAGTTTGGACAGGGGAGAGGACGAGCAGTACTTC.

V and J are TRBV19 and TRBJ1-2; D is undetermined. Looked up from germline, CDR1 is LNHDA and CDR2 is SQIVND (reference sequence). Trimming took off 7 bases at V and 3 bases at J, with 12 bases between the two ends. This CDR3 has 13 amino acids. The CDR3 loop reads CASMVPDYYGYTF. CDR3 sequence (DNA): TGTGCCAGTATGGTGCCAGACTACTATGGCTACACCTTC.

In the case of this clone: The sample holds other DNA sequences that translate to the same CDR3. The CDR3 nucleotides are TGTGCCAGCAGTCCGGGACAGGGCCATTCACCCCTCCACTTT. Protein: CASSPGQGHSPLHF. The V gene is TRBV27, the J gene TRBJ1-6; 9 bases are shared with TRBD1. The CDR3 contains 14 residues. V was pared by 5 bases and J by 8 bases, with 4 bases of the junction left unmatched. Germline values: CDR1 MNHEY, CDR2 SMNVEV (reference sequence).

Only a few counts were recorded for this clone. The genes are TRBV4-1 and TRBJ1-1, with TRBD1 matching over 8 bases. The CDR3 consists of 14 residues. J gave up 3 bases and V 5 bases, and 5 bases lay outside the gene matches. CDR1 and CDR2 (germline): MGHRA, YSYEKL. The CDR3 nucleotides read TGCGCCAGCAGCGGTCAGACAGGGGACACTGAAGCTTTCTTT. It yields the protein CASSGQTGDTEAFF.

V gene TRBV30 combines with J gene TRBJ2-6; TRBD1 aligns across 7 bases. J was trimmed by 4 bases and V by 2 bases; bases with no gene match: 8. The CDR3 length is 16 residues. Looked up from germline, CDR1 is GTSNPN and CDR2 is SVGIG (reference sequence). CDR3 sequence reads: CAWSKDRVRGANVLTF. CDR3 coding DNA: TGTGCCTGGAGTAAAGACAGGGTGAGAGGGGCCAACGTCCTGACTTTC. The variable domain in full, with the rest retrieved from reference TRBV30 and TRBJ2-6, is SQTIHQWPATLVQPVGSPLSLECTVEGTSNPNLYWYRQAAGRGLQLLFYSVGIGQISSEVPQNLSASRPQDRQFILSSKKLLLSDSGFYLCAWSKDRVRGANVLTFGAGSRLTVL.

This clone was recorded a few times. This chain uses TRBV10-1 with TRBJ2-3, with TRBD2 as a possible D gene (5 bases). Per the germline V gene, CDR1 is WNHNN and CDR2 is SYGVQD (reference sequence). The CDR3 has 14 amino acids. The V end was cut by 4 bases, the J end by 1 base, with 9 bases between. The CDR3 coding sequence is TGCGCCAGCAGTGCCGGGGTTGGCACAGATACGCAGTATTTT. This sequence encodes CASSAGVGTDTQYF.

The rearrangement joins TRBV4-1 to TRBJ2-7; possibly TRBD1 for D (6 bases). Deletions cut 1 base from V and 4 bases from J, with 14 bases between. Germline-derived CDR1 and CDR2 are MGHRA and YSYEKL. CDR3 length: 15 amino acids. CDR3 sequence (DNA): TGCGCCAGCAGCCAAGCTCGCCAGGGGAGTTACGAGCAGTACTTC. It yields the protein CASSQARQGSYEQYF.

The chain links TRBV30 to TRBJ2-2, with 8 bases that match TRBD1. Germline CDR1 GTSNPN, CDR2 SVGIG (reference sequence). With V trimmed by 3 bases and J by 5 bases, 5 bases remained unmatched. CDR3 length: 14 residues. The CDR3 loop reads CAWRSDRETGELFF. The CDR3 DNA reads TGTGCCTGGAGGTCGGACAGGGAAACCGGGGAGCTGTTTTTT.

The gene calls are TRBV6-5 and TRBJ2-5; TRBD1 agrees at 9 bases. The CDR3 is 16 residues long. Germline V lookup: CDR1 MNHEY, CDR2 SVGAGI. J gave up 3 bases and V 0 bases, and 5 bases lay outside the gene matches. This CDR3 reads CASSYSIDRGKETQYF. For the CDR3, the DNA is TGTGCCAGCAGTTACTCAATCGACAGGGGGAAAGAGACCCAGTACTTC.

CDR3 sequence reads: CASSQGLPGSSSPLHF. CDR3 in DNA: TGCGCCAGCAGCCAAGGACTCCCGGGGTCAAGTTCACCCCTCCACTTT. The chain links TRBV4-3 to TRBJ1-6; no reliable D call. Trimming shortened V by 1 base and J by 9 bases, and 16 bases separated the two germline ends. Germline V gives CDR1 LGHNA, CDR2 YSLEER. This CDR3 contains 16 residues.

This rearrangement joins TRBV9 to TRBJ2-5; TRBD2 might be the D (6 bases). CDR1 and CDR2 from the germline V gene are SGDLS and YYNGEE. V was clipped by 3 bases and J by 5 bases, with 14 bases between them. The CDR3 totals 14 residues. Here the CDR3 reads CASSGGDWWETQYF. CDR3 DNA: TGTGCCAGCAGCGGCGGGGACTGGTGGGAGACCCAGTACTTC. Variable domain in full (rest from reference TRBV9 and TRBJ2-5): DSGVTQTPKHLITATGQRVTLRCSPRSGDLSVYWYQQSLDQGLQFLIQYYNGEERAKGNILERFSAQQFPDLHSELNLSSLELGDSALYFCASSGGDWWETQYFGPGTRLLVL.

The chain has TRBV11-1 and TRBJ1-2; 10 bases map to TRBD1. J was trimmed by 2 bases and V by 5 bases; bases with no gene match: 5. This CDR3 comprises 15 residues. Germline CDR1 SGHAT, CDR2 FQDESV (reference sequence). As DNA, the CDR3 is TGTGCCAGCAGCCCCGGGACAGGGGCGAACTATGGCTACACCTTC. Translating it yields CASSPGTGANYGYTF.

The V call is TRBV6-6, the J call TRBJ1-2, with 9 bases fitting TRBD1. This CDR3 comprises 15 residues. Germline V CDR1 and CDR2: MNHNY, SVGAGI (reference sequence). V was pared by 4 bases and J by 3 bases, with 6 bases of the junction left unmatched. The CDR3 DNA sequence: TGTGCCAGCAGTTGGGACAGGGTCCTTGACTATGGCTACACCTTC. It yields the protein CASSWDRVLDYGYTF.

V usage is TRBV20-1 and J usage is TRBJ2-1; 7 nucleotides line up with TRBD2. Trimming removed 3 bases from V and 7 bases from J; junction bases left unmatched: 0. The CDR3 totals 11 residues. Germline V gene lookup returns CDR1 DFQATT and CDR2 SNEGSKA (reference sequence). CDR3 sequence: CSARGGNEQFF. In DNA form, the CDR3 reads TGCAGTGCTAGGGGAGGGAATGAGCAGTTCTTC.

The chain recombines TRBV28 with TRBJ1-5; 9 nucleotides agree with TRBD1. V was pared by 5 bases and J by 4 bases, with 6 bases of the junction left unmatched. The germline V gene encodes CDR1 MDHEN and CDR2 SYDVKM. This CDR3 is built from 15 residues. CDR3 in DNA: TGTGCCAGCAGTCCGCTGGACAGGGGAAATCAGCCCCAGCATTTT. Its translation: CASSPLDRGNQPQHF. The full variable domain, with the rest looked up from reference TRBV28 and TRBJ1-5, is DVKVTQSSRYLVKRTGEKVFLECVQDMDHENMFWYRQDPGLGLRLIYFSYDVKMKEKGDIPEGYSVSREKKERFSLILESASTNQTSMYLCASSPLDRGNQPQHFGDGTRLSIL.

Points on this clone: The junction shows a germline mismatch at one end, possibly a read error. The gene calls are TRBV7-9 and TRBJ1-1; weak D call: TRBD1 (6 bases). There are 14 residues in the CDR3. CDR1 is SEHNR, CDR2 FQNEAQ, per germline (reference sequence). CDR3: CTSSRGQWIFEAFF. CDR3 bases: TGTACCAGCAGCCGCGGACAGTGGATATTTGAAGCTTTCTTT.

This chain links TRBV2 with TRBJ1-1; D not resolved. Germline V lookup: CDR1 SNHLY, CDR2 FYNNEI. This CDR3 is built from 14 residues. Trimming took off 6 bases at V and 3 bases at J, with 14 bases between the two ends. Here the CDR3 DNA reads TGTGCCAGCAGGGGCAGGCGGGTGGACACTGAAGCTTTCTTT. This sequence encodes CASRGRRVDTEAFF.

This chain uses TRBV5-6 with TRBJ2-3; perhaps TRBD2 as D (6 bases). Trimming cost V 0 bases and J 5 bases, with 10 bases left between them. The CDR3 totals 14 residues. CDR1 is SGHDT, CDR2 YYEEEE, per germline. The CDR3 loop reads CASSLAGVRDTQYF. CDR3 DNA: TGTGCCAGCAGCTTGGCGGGGGTAAGAGATACGCAGTATTTT.

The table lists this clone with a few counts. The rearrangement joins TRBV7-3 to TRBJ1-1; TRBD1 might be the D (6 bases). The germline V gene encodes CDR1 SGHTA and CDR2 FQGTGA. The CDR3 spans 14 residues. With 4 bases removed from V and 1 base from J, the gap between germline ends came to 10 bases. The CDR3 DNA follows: TGTGCCAGCAGCTCGGGACATCAGAACACTGAAGCTTTCTTT. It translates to CASSSGHQNTEAFF.

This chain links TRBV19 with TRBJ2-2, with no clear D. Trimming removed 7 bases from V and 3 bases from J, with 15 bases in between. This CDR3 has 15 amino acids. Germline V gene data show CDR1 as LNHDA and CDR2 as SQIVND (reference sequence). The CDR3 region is CASTPASSYTGELFF. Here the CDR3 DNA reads TGTGCCAGTACCCCAGCCAGTAGCTACACCGGGGAGCTGTTTTTT.

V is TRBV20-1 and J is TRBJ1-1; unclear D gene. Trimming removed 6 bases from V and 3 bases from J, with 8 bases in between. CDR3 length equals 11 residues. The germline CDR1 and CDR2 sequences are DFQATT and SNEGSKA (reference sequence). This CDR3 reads CSASTYTEAFF. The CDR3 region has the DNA TGCAGTGCCAGTACCTACACTGAAGCTTTCTTT.

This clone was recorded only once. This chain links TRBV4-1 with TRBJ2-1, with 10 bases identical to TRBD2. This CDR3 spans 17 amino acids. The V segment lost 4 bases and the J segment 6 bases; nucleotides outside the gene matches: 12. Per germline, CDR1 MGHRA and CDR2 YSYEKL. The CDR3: CASSLSLEAGGRNEQFF. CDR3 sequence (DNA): TGCGCCAGCAGCCTCTCCCTTGAAGCGGGGGGGCGCAATGAGCAGTTCTTC.

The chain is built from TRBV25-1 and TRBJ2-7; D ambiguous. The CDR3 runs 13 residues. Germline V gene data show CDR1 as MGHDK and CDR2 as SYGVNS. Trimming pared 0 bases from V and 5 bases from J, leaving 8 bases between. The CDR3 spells CASSEYQVHEQYF. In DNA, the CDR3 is TGTGCCAGCAGTGAATACCAGGTTCACGAGCAGTACTTC.